This T cell receptor beta chain appears in the sequencing data of a study of cytotoxic CD8 clonotypes in ibrutinib-treated CLL. The method was immunoSEQ multiplex PCR; TCRdb's version includes in-frame clones alone and lacks a portion of them. The data contain 150,000 or so clones, about 76% of them singletons. Trimming took off 0 bases at V and 0 bases at J, with 15 bases between the two ends. The V gene's germline CDR1 is SGHRS and CDR2 YFSETQ. This CDR3 is 18 amino acids long. This clone has just a few counts. The chain couples TRBV5-1 to TRBJ1-4; no reliable D call. Source: PBMCs, taken after 24 months of ibrutinib treatment. The clonotype originates from a human donor with chronic lymphocytic leukemia. CDR3 nucleotide sequence: TGCGCCAGCAGCTTGGCCGGTGGGCTAGTTGCAACTAATGAAAAACTGTTTTTT. Amino acid sequence: CASSLAGGLVATNEKLFF.